The present T cell receptor beta chain was sequenced within a study of cytomegalovirus exposure and HLA in healthy donors. Findings of the study overall: In an earlier analysis, most TCR beta V segments were productive about 87% or about 30% of the time. The study recorded about 150 TCR beta chains that were cytomegalovirus-associated. A cluster of highly shared sequence variants was likely a sequencing artifact.

Healthy people donating bone marrow made up the donors. A note on this clone: Its target is not known.

Trimming took 2 bases from V and 6 from J, leaving 10 bases between them. CDR3 length: 13 residues. Germline V gene lookup returns CDR1 MNHEY and CDR2 SVGAGI. A multiplex PCR was run with 60 Vbeta primers and 13 Jbeta primers. Libraries were prepared by immunoSEQ multiplex PCR; TCRdb keeps only in-frame clonotypes and omits some of them. The profile shows 150,000 to 180,000 clones, around 80% of them singletons. The chain carries TRBV6-5 and TRBJ1-1, with D possibly being TRBD1 (6 bases). The clonotype was recovered from a woman between 40 and 55 years old in good health and CMV-seronegative. Sequencing was performed on PBMCs. CDR3 loop: CASSYDRRAEAFF. Written as DNA, the CDR3 is TGTGCCAGCAGTTACGACAGGCGGGCTGAAGCTTTCTTT.